This TCR beta chain was identified during a study of CD8+CD57+ T cells in acquired aplastic anemia (dated by TCRdb to 2016 to 2019). Study-level background: On average, sorted CD4+ and CD8+ cells yielded around 3.1 ug of extracted DNA, with a range of about 0.18 to 30 ug. A CD8+CD57+ expansion meant a frequency higher than the mean frequency seen in healthy subjects.

CDR3 length: 16 amino acids, cysteine to phenylalanine. The read is trimmed to its CDR3 DNA, 48 bases read in frame from base 1. V is clipped by 1 base and J by 5 bases, and the sequence between their germline boundaries is 19 bases long. CDR1 and CDR2 are drawn from the germline V gene (reference sequence): SGHKS, YYEKEE. In this sample, this clonotype turned up many times. Its cognate antigen has yet to be identified. Base qualities are not recorded, but no much larger clone differs from it by a single base. Genomic DNA served as template for TCR beta VDJ combination and CDR3 sequence profiling. An Illumina HiSeq 2000 was used for TCR repertoire sequencing. On the authors' methods: Repertoire assessment relied on Simpson's diversity index, CDR3 size and DJ length profiles, and TRBV/TRBJ rearrangement plots. The most abundant DNA sequence in the deep sequencing data was taken as the immunodominant clone. CDR3 amino acid sequences were checked for sharing between subjects and were compared against published repertoires and the VDJdb database. The public reads were reanalyzed by TCRdb: fastp trimming at Q25, MiXCR alignment, in-frame beta chains only. Here each entry gathers all rows of one CDR3 protein and keeps the most common genes and DNA. The V and J calls follow TCRdb's processing rather than the paper's. The sample profile shows some 170,000 distinct CDR3 sequences; more than 60% of them were found once. The biggest ten clones account for roughly 42% of the sample.

Broad study findings and their caveats: Twenty-nine CD8+ CDR3 sequences were shared between patients and controls but appeared highly expressed in patients and within their immunodominant clones. Patients and healthy controls showed no significant difference in CD8+ Simpson's diversity (P=0.060).

Expansion of CD8+CD57+ cells had been shown by flow cytometry in the patients chosen for sequencing. Every patient had a diagnosis of severe acquired aplastic anemia based on International Study of Aplastic Anemia and Agranulocytosis and Camitta criteria. No therapy had been received by the patients at the time of blood sampling. In the study, sorted CD4+ and CD8+ blood T cells from patients with severe aplastic anemia and from healthy subjects underwent deep sequencing of TCR repertoires. Patients were enrolled in the USA under clinicaltrials.gov protocols 00001620, 01623167, 00001397, 00071045, 00081523 and 00961064. Ficoll-Paque density gradient centrifugation was used to isolate peripheral blood mononuclear cells. Before DNA extraction, CD4+ and CD8+ T cells were sorted by FACS or by magnetic beads.

The sequencing sample was made of sorted CD4+, CD8+, or CD8+CD57+ T cells (not recorded which) from PBMCs. The clonotype was recovered from a human donor with aplastic anemia. This chain joins TRBV5-5 to TRBJ2-7, with the D gene uncertain. This receptor carries the CDR3 CASSLIRTFDGHEQYF. The nucleotide sequence reads as follows: TGTGCCAGCAGCTTGATCCGCACTTTCGACGGACACGAGCAGTACTTC. Joined to the reference TRBV5-5 and TRBJ2-7 proteins, this CDR3 gives the full variable domain: DAGVTQSPTHLIKTRGQQVTLRCSPISGHKSVSWYQQVLGQGPQFIFQYYEKEERGRGNFPDRFSARQFPNYSSELNVNALLLGDSALYLCASSLIRTFDGHEQYFGPGTRLTVT.